This TCR beta chain originates from a study of T cells in Graves' hyperthyroidism and ophthalmopathy. Points from the study as a whole: Most expanded thyroid clonotypes above 0.001 recurred in blood.

Trimming shortened V by 7 bases and J by 2 bases, and 10 bases separated the two germline ends. The length of the CDR3 is 13 residues. Germline lookup yields CDR1 KGHDR and CDR2 SFDVKD. Uncontrolled infection, other autoimmune disease, pregnancy or lactation excluded patients. The diagnoses drew upon clinical symptoms, serum thyroxine and TRAb, thyroid ultrasound and orbital computed tomography. About 9.4 ml fresh peripheral blood yielded the PBMCs. Amplified regions were TCR beta CDR3 sequences from RNA transcripts. TCR CDR3 regions were first amplified by RT-PCR with HTBI primers. TCRdb recomputed calls from the multiplex PCR reads with MiXCR, one row per CDR3 protein. The sample records hundreds of thousands of distinct CDR3 sequences, around 17% being singletons. As for this clonotype: What it recognizes is unknown.

The receptor comes from a woman younger than 30 with Graves' hyperthyroidism. V and J are TRBV24-1 and TRBJ1-1, with a possible D match to TRBD1 (6 bases). The specimen sequenced was blood. This chain's CDR3 is CATSKQGNTEAFF. CDR3 nucleotides: TGTGCCACCAGCAAACAGGGAAACACTGAAGCTTTCTTT.